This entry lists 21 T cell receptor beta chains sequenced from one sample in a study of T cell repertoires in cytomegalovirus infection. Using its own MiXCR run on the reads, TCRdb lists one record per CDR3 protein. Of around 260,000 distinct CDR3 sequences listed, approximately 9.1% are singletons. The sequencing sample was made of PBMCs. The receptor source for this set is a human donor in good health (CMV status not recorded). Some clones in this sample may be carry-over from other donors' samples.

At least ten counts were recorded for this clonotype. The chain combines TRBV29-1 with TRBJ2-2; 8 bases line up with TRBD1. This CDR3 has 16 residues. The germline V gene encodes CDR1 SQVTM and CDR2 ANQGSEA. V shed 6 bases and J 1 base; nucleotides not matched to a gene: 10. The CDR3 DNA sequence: TGCAGCGTCGCATCGACAGGGGTCCTGAACACCGGGGAGCTGTTTTTT. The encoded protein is CSVASTGVLNTGELFF.

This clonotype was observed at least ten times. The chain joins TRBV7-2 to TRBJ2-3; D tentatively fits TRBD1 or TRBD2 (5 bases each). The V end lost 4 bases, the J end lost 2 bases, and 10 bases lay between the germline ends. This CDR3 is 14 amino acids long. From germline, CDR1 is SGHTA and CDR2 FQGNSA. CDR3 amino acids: CASSSGTTTDTQYF. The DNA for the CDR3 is TGTGCCAGCAGCTCCGGGACGACCACAGATACGCAGTATTTT.

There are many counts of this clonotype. CDR3 in amino acids: CASSLRLDTGELFF. As DNA, the CDR3 is TGTGCCAGCAGCTTACGGCTGGACACCGGGGAGCTGTTTTTT. This chain joins TRBV7-8 and TRBJ2-2; D gene unclear. Germline CDR1 and CDR2: SGHVS and FQNEAQ. The V and J ends lost 2 bases and 3 bases respectively, with 7 bases between them. There are 14 residues in the CDR3. The full variable domain, rest sourced from reference TRBV7-8 and TRBJ2-2, is GAGVSQSPRYKVAKRGQDVALRCDPISGHVSLFWYQQALGQGPEFLTYFQNEAQLDKSGLPSDRFFAERPEGSVSTLKIQRTQQEDSAVYLCASSLRLDTGELFFGEGSRLTVL.

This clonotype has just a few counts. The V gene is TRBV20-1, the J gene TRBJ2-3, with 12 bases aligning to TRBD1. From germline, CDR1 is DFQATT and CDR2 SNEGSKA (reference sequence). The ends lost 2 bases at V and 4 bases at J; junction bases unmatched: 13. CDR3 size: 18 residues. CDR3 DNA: TGCAGTGCTAGATCCATGGTCGTGGGGACAGGGGGCGCAGATACGCAGTATTTT. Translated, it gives CSARSMVVGTGGADTQYF.

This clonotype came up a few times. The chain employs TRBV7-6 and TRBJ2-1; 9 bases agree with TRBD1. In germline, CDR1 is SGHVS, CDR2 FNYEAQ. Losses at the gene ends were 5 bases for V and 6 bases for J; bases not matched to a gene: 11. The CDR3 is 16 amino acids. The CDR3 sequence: CASSPDRGGDSNEQFF. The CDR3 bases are TGTGCCAGCAGCCCAGACAGGGGGGGGGACAGCAATGAGCAGTTCTTC.

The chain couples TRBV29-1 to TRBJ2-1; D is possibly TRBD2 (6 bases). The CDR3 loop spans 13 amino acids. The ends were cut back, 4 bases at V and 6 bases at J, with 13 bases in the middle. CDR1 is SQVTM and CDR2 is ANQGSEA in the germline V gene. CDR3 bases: TGCAGCGTTGTGGGACTCGAAGCCAATGAGCAGTTCTTC. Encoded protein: CSVVGLEANEQFF.

The CDR3 DNA reads TGCGCCAGCAGCCAAGATTTGACAGGGACAGGTGCCGACGAGCAGTACTTC. This gives the protein CASSQDLTGTGADEQYF. The rearrangement uses TRBV4-1 and TRBJ2-7, with 8 bases identical to TRBD1. There are 17 residues in the CDR3. The germline V gene has CDR1 MGHRA and CDR2 YSYEKL. Trimming cost V 0 bases and J 5 bases; bases outside gene matches: 12.

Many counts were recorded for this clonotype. The CDR3 DNA is TGTGCCAGCAGCTACTTTGGAGGTGAAGCTTTCTTT. Translated: CASSYFGGEAFF. The J gene is TRBJ1-1, the V gene TRBV11-3; D call uncertain. Trimming removed 4 bases at V and 7 bases at J, with 10 bases between. CDR3 length: 12 amino acids. The germline CDR1 and CDR2 sequences are SGHNT and YENEEA.

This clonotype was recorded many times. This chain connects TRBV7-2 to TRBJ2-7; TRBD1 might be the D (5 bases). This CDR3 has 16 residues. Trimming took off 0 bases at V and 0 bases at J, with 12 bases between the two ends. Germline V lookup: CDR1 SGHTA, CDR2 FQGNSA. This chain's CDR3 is CASSLAPITGSYEQYF. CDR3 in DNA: TGTGCCAGCAGCTTAGCCCCGATTACAGGCTCCTACGAGCAGTACTTC.

CDR3 coding DNA: TGCGCCAGCAGCTATGGACAGTCAACTAACTATGGCTACACCTTC. Translation gives CASSYGQSTNYGYTF. The V and J genes are TRBV5-1 and TRBJ1-2, with a possible D match to TRBD1 (6 bases). Germline CDR1 is SGHRS and CDR2 is YFSETQ. The CDR3 consists of 15 residues. Trimming removed 3 bases at V and 0 bases at J, with 12 bases between.

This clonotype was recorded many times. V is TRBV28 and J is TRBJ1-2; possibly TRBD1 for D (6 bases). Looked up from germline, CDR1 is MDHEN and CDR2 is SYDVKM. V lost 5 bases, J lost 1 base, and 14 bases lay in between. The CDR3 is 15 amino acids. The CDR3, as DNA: TGTGCCAGCAGTCCACAGGGCAGAATTAACTATGGCTACACCTTC. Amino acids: CASSPQGRINYGYTF.

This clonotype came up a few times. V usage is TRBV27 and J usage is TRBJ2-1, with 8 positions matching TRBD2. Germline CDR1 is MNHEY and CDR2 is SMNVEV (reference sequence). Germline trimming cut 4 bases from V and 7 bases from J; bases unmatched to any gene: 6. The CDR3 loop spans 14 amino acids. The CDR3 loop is CASSWTSQANEQFF. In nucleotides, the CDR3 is TGTGCCAGCAGTTGGACTAGCCAGGCTAATGAGCAGTTCTTC.

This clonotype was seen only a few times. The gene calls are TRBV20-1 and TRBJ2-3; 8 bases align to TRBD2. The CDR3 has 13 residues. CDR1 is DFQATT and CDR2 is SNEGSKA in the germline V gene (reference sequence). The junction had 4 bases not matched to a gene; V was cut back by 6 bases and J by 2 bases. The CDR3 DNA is TGCAGTGCGTATAGCGGGACCACAGATACGCAGTATTTT. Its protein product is CSAYSGTTDTQYF.

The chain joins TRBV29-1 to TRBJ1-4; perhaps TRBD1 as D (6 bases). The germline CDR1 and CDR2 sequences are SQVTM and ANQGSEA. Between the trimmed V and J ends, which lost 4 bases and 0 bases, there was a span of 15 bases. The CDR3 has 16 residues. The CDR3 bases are TGCAGCGTTGCTTCCCGGACAGAACCAACTAATGAAAAACTGTTTTTT. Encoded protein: CSVASRTEPTNEKLFF.

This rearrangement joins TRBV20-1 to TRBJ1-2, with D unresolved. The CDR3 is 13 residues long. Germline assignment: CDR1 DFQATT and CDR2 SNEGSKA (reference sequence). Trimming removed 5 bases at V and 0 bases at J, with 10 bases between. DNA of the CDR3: TGCAGTGCTCTGCCCATACCTAACTATGGCTACACCTTC. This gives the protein CSALPIPNYGYTF.

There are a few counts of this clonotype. This CDR3 is CSALPGANQPQHF. Written as DNA, the CDR3 is TGCAGTGCTCTACCCGGGGCCAATCAGCCCCAGCATTTT. The genes are TRBV20-1 and TRBJ1-5, with TRBD1 as a possible D gene (5 bases). V was pared by 5 bases and J by 3 bases, with 11 bases between. The V gene's germline CDR1 is DFQATT and CDR2 SNEGSKA (reference sequence). There are 13 residues in the CDR3.

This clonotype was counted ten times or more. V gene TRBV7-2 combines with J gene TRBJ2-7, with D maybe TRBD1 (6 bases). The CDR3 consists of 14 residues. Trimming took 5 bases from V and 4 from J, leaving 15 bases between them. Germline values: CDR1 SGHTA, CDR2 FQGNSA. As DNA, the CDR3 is TGTGCCAGCAGCCCATCTAGTACAGGGTACGAGCAGTACTTC. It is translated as CASSPSSTGYEQYF. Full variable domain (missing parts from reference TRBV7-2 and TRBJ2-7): GAGVSQSPSNKVTEKGKDVELRCDPISGHTALYWYRQSLGQGLEFLIYFQGNSAPDKSGLPSDRFSAERTGGSVSTLTIQRTQQEDSAVYLCASSPSSTGYEQYFGPGTRLTVT.

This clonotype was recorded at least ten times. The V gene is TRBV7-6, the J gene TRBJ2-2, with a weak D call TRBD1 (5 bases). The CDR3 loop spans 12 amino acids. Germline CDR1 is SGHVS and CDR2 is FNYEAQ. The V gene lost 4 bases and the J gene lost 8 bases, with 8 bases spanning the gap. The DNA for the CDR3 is TGTGCCAGCAGCTCTCGGACAGGGGAGCTGTTTTTT. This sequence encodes CASSSRTGELFF.

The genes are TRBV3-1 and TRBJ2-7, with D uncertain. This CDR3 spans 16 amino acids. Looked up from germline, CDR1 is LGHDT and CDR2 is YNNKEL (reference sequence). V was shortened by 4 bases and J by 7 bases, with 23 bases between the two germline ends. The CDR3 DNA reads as TGTGCCAGCAGCCCGGACCCCTCGCCGCCTCCTGATGAGCAGTACTTC. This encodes CASSPDPSPPPDEQYF.

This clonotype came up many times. CDR3 residues: CASTGVNTGELFF. In nucleotides, the CDR3 is TGTGCCAGCACGGGGGTGAACACCGGGGAGCTGTTTTTT. The V call is TRBV28, the J call TRBJ2-2, with a tentative D call TRBD2 (6 bases). There are 13 residues in the CDR3. The germline CDR1 and CDR2 sequences are MDHEN and SYDVKM. The V gene lost 7 bases and the J gene lost 1 base, with 7 bases spanning the gap.

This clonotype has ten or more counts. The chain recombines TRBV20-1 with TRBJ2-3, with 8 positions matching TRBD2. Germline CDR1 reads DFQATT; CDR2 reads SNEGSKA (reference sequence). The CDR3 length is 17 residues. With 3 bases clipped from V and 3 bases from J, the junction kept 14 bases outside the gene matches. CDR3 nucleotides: TGCAGTGCTAGCCACCCCGGCGGGGGGTTACGGACAGATACGCAGTATTTT. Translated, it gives CSASHPGGGLRTDTQYF.